This TCR beta chain is drawn from a study of T cell responses to AZD1222 COVID-19 vaccine (dated by TCRdb to the early 2020s). About the full investigation: TCR sequencing was performed for about 250 trial participants, of whom about 200 were given two doses of AZD1222 and some 26 were given two doses of MenACWY control vaccine. Trial participants were enrolled by age into 18-55, 56-69 and 70-plus year subgroups, with 148, 28 and 57 TCR-sequenced participants respectively.

Turning to this clone: The antigen it recognizes is unknown. There are no base qualities to consult, and no much larger clone falls within one base.

The CDR3 regions of human TCRbeta chains were analyzed by immunosequencing. Turning to the authors' computational methods: Repertoire TCRs were checked for matches against a reference library of SARS-CoV-2-specific TCRs that had been generated using the MIRA antigen-specificity platform. Breadth was defined as the fraction of unique TCRs that were SARS-CoV-2-associated. Depth was defined as the fraction of total T cells that were SARS-CoV-2-associated. Using the MIRA data, every spike-specific TCR was mapped to the spike region that the TCR reacted to and assigned to either a CD4 or a CD8 class. Log10-transformed breadth and depth values were compared by one-way ANOVA with Sidak's multiple comparisons tests. TCRdb stores this immuneACCESS table with in-frame sequences only. Part of the clones is absent; in the studies checked, under half of the shortfall reflects unresolved V genes, and no reason is known for the rest. V and J calls and clone size come straight from that table; D and trimming were deduced from the DNA. This sample is represented by 110,000 to 150,000 clones; around 93% of them were singletons. Jointly, the top ten make up less than 3.5% of the sample.

General conclusions and limits of the study: The vaccine-associated CD4 TCRs covered the entire spike protein, and the dominant responses fell in regions 160-218 and 743-854. Participants were mostly white British, with more females than males. The authors suggested clonal diversity may have been underestimated. Because no samples from the day 14 peak response were available, repertoires could be characterized only after the peak T cell response. Conclusions about previously exposed vaccinees were limited because only six AZD1222 recipients were SARS-CoV-2 seropositive at baseline. In the small 56-69-year group, the increase in depth fell short of significance, most likely because of low power. Nearly half of unique spike-specific TCRs reportedly recognized epitopes outside regions mutated in the B.1.351 and B.1.1.7 variants. A significant rise in spike-specific TCR breadth and depth was observed after two AZD1222 doses relative to day 0 and relative to MenACWY recipients.

The sample's time point label, in plain terms: about 28 days (+/-7) after the second vaccine dose. AZD1222 recipients with second doses at about 4 weeks or about 12 weeks were pooled, because spike-specific TCR depth and breadth did not differ between schedules. The vaccinee samples were drawn from two UK trials, COV001 and COV002, one of which was a single-blind randomized controlled phase 2/3 trial testing AZD1222 (ChAdOx1 nCoV-19) in healthy adults. For TCRbeta chain sequencing, PBMC samples from trial participants were taken at day 0 and at day 28 after the second dose. The clonotype comes from an adult who received the AZD1222 COVID-19 vaccine. This specimen was peripheral blood, taken 28 days after the second AZD1222 dose.

The CDR3 region has the sequence CASSLSADRLSDTQYF. The DNA sequence is TGTGCCAGCAGCTTAAGTGCGGACAGGCTTTCAGATACGCAGTATTTT. The chain uses TRBV7-9 and TRBJ2-3, and 7 junctional nucleotides match TRBD1. The germline V gene (reference sequence) specifies SEHNR as CDR1 and FQNEAQ as CDR2. Relative to germline, V is missing 2 bases and J is missing 4 bases, with 9 bases of the junction outside any gene match. The CDR3 measures 16 amino acids from cysteine to phenylalanine. The sequence is cut down to CDR3 DNA, 48 bases in frame from base 1. With the rest looked up from the reference TRBV7-9 and TRBJ2-3 genes rather than sequenced, the full variable domain is DTGVSQNPRHKITKRGQNVTFRCDPISEHNRLYWYRQTLGQGPEFLTYFQNEAQLEKSRLLSDRFSAERPKGSFSTLEIQRTEQGDSAMYLCASSLSADRLSDTQYFGPGTRLTVL.